The present TCR beta chain was sequenced within a study of control samples from healthy donors and cancer patients (dated by TCRdb to 2020 to 2022). Trimming removed 5 bases from V and 4 bases from J, leaving 21 bases between the germline ends. The CDR3 goes from the cysteine to the phenylalanine over 18 residues. The only DNA kept is the CDR3, 54 bases in frame from the first base. In the germline V gene, CDR1 corresponds to SGHDN and CDR2 to FVKESK. With respect to this clone: Its antigen remains unidentified. Per-base quality was not reported, and no clone a single base away is much larger than it.

The library relied on the immunoSEQ multiplex PCR assay. Not all clones reach the TCRdb copy of this immuneACCESS table, which keeps in-frame sequences only. Checked studies attribute under half of the gap to unresolved V genes and leave the rest unexplained. This sample holds 250,000 to 300,000 clones; around 79% were observed only once. The ten top clones hold roughly 15% of the sample. The specimen was PBMCs. The receptor's source is a woman in her sixties or seventies with lung cancer. The chain is made from TRBV14 and TRBJ2-6; the D gene remains uncertain. The DNA sequence is given as TGTGCCAGCAGCGACCGGGTCCTCGACTGGTGGGGGGCCAACGTCCTGACTTTC. Its amino acids are CASSDRVLDWWGANVLTF. The full variable domain, completed from the reference TRBV14 and TRBJ2-6 proteins outside the CDR3, reads EAGVTQFPSHSVIEKGQTVTLRCDPISGHDNLYWYRRVMGKEIKFLLHFVKESKQDESGMPNNRFLAERTGGTYSTLKVQPAELEDSGVYFCASSDRVLDWWGANVLTFGAGSRLTVL.